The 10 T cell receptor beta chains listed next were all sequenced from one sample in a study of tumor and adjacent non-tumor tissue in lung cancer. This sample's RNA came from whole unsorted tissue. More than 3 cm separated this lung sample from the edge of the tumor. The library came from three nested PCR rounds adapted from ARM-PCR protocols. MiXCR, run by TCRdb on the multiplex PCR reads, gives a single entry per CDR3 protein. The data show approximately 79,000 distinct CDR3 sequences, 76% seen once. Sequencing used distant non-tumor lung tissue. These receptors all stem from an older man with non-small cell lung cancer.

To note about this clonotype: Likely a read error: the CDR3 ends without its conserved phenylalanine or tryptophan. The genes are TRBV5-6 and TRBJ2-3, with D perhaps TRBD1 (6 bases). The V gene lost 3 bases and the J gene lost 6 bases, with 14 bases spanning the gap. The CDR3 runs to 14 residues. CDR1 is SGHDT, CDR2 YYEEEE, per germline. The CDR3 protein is CASSSKQGGDTQYS. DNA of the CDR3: TGTGCCAGCAGCTCCAAACAGGGCGGGGATACGCAGTATTCG.

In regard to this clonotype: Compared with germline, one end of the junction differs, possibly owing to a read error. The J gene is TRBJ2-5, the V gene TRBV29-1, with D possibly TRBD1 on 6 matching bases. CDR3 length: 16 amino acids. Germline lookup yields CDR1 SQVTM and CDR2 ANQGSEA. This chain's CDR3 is CSAKPYLQTGQDTHHF. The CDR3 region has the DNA TGCAGCGCCAAGCCCTACCTCCAGACAGGTCAAGATACCCACCACTTC.

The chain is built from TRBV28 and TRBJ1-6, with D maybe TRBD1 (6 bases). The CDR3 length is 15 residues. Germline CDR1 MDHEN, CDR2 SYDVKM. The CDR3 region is CVSSSEQGAGSPLHF. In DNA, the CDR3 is TGTGTTAGCAGTTCGGAACAGGGAGCTGGATCACCCCTCCACTTT.

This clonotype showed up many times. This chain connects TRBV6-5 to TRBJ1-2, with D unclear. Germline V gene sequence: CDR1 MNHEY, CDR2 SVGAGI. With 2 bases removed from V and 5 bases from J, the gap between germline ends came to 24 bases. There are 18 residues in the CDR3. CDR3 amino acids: CASSYLTPVRDPFYGYTF. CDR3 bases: TGTGCCAGCAGTTACCTTACCCCCGTCCGCGACCCTTTTTATGGCTACACCTTC.

The CDR3 reads CASGSSLSDRINSPLHF. The CDR3, as DNA: TGTGCCAGTGGTTCTTCACTCTCGGACAGAATTAATTCACCCCTCCACTTT. V gene TRBV6-6 combines with J gene TRBJ1-6; the D gene is possibly TRBD1 (6 bases). The CDR3 runs to 17 residues. The ends were cut back, 9 bases at V and 6 bases at J, with 24 bases in the middle. Germline V gene data show CDR1 as MNHNY and CDR2 as SVGAGI (reference sequence).

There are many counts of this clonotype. In nucleotides, the CDR3 is TGTGCCAGCAGTTCCAAGGAAGGTTCACCCCTCCACTTT. Translating it yields CASSSKEGSPLHF. This chain connects TRBV6-5 to TRBJ1-6, with D unclear. The CDR3 is made up of 13 amino acids. V was shortened by 4 bases and J by 9 bases, with 10 bases between the two germline ends. The germline gives CDR1 MNHEY, CDR2 SVGAGI.

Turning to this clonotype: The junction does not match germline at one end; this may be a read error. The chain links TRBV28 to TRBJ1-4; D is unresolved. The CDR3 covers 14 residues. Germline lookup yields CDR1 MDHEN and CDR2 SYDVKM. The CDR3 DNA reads TGTACCAGCAGGATTGGTGGAGCTAATGAAAAACTGTTTTTT. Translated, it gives CTSRIGGANEKLFF.

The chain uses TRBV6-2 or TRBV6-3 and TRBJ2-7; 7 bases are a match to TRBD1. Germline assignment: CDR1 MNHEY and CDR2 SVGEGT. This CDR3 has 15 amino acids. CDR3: CPRSTKTGFNYEQYF. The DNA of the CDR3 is TGTCCTAGAAGTACTAAGACAGGGTTTAACTACGAGCAGTACTTC.

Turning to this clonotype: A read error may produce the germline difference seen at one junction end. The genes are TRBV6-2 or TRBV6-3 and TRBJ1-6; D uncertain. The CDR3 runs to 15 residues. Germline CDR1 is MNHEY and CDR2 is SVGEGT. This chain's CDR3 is CTSGPAGKENSPLHF. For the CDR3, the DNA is TGTACCAGCGGCCCGGCGGGTAAAGAGAATTCACCCCTCCACTTT.

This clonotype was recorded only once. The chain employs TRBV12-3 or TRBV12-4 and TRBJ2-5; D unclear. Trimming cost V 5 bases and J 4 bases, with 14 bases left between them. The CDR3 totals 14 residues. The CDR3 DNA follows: TGTGCCAGCAGTCTACCGGGTCCTCCAGAGACCCAGTACTTC. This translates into CASSLPGPPETQYF.